What follows describes a single T cell receptor beta chain. As yet, its antigen is unknown. This CDR3 spans 14 amino acids. Trimming removed 4 bases from V and 3 bases from J, with 11 bases in between. CDR1 and CDR2 from the germline V gene are ENHRY and SYGVKD. This sample stems from a study of blood T cells in healthy people across ages. Primed by a sample-barcoded 5' primer and a J-beta primer mix, a second PCR proceeded for about 7 to 11 cycles. TCRdb analysed the 5' RACE reads with MiXCR anew, one entry per CDR3 protein. The profile shows hundreds of thousands of distinct CDR3 sequences, roughly 26% of them singletons. Study results and limitations: Relative to aged donors, long-lived donors carried more naive CD4+ cells and displayed higher diversity.

This same sample was also part of a study on T cells of mothers and their children. Per that study: No clone of persistent microchimeric T cells was detected.

This TCR came from a boy younger than 18 in good health. The rearrangement links TRBV10-3 to TRBJ2-3; the D gene is possibly TRBD2 (6 bases). The sample comprised blood. Here the CDR3 DNA reads TGTGCCATCAGTGCTGCAGGGAGGACAGATACGCAGTATTTT. Translated, it gives CAISAAGRTDTQYF.